This TCR beta chain was found in a study of T cell responses to AZD1222 COVID-19 vaccine. Deletions cut 0 bases from V and 2 bases from J, with 3 bases between. This CDR3 region has 13 residues. CDR1 ENHRY and CDR2 SYGVKD come from the germline V gene. Overall study results and limits: Of the AZD1222 recipients, only five to seven were seropositive at baseline. The donor group comprised mostly white British people and more females; the analysis possibly underestimated clonal diversity. After two AZD1222 doses, spike-specific TCR breadth and depth rose versus day 0.

Points on this clone: Its antigen is as yet unknown.

The data were produced by immunoSEQ multiplex PCR, yet TCRdb's version contains in-frame clones alone and is incomplete. The table has about 140,000 clones, over 65% seen once; the top ten hold 4.1%. This specimen consisted of peripheral blood, obtained on day 0 of AZD1222 vaccination. This receptor was identified in an adult in good health. The rearrangement links TRBV10-3 to TRBJ2-3; D gene uncertain. CDR3 coding DNA: TGTGCCATCAGTGAGTCGTCCACAGATACGCAGTATTTT. It encodes CAISESSTDTQYF.